A single sample gave rise to the 24 T cell receptor beta chains below, sequenced in a study of cytomegalovirus exposure and HLA in healthy donors. The PCR had 60 Vbeta and 13 Jbeta primers. The table came from immunoSEQ multiplex PCR; TCRdb's copy has only in-frame clones and leaves some out. This table has around 100,000 clones, over 60% appearing once. The material sequenced was PBMCs. Receptor source: a male donor in good health and CMV-seropositive.

V and J are TRBV4-1 and TRBJ2-7, with 9 bases fitting TRBD2. Germline loops: CDR1 MGHRA, CDR2 YSYEKL. This CDR3 spans 16 amino acids. J lost 1 base, V lost 1 base, and 5 bases had no gene match. The CDR3 sequence: CASSQVGLAGSYEQYF. DNA of the CDR3: TGCGCCAGCAGCCAAGTAGGGCTAGCGGGGTCCTACGAGCAGTACTTC.

This clone was observed a handful of times. DNA for the CDR3: TGTGCCAGCAGCCAAGATCAGGCGAGCGGGAGGGTAGGAGAGCAGTACTTC. Translating it yields CASSQDQASGRVGEQYF. The chain recombines TRBV4-2 with TRBJ2-7, with 10 positions matching TRBD2. Trimming at V came to 0 bases and at J to 7 bases, leaving 12 bases not matched to a gene. The CDR3 spans 17 residues. From germline, CDR1 is LGHNA and CDR2 YNFKEQ.

The CDR3 coding sequence is TGTGCCAGCAGTGAATCAGGGGAACCCCAGTACTTC. This sequence encodes CASSESGEPQYF. The chain carries TRBV2 and TRBJ2-7; D possibly corresponds to TRBD1 (6 bases). The CDR3 has 12 amino acids. V was cut by 2 bases and J by 10 bases, with 12 bases left in between. The germline V gene has CDR1 SNHLY and CDR2 FYNNEI.

DNA of the CDR3: TGTGCCAGCAGCGACAAGGCCCGCGAGCAGTACTTC. This encodes CASSDKAREQYF. The chain couples TRBV7-9 to TRBJ2-7, with D unresolved. V was pared by 5 bases and J by 6 bases, with 11 bases between. CDR1 and CDR2 from the germline V gene are SEHNR and FQNEAQ (reference sequence). The CDR3 loop spans 12 amino acids.

The CDR3 nucleotides are TGTGCCAGCAGCCCTAAAGGGGGACAAGTCAATCAGCCCCAGCATTTT. This gives the protein CASSPKGGQVNQPQHF. The rearrangement links TRBV9 to TRBJ1-5; a possible D gene is TRBD1 (6 bases). Germline V gives CDR1 SGDLS, CDR2 YYNGEE. The length of the CDR3 is 16 residues. Trimming removed 4 bases from V and 3 bases from J, with 17 bases in between.

The sample holds one count of this clone. V gene TRBV28 combines with J gene TRBJ2-4; TRBD2 matches at 14 bases. From germline, CDR1 is MDHEN and CDR2 SYDVKM. V trimming: 1 base; J trimming: 8 bases; junction bases outside the gene matches: 4. The CDR3 totals 16 residues. CDR3 nucleotide sequence: TGTGCCAGCAGTTTATACGGGACTAGCGGGGGTGACATTCAGTACTTC. This encodes CASSLYGTSGGDIQYF. Full variable domain (missing parts from reference TRBV28 and TRBJ2-4): DVKVTQSSRYLVKRTGEKVFLECVQDMDHENMFWYRQDPGLGLRLIYFSYDVKMKEKGDIPEGYSVSREKKERFSLILESASTNQTSMYLCASSLYGTSGGDIQYFGAGTRLSVL.

V usage is TRBV5-4 and J usage is TRBJ2-1, with D possibly matching TRBD1 (5 bases). CDR1 and CDR2 from the germline V gene are SGHNT and YYREEE (reference sequence). CDR3 size: 15 residues. V was trimmed by 1 base and J by 2 bases, leaving 10 bases between them. The DNA of the CDR3 is TGTGCCAGCAGCTTGCGACAGAGCGCCTACAATGAGCAGTTCTTC. Its protein product is CASSLRQSAYNEQFF.

The V call is TRBV5-4, the J call TRBJ2-7, with 10 bases that match TRBD2. The CDR3 runs 15 residues. V dropped 1 base and J dropped 6; count of bases not matched to a gene: 7. CDR1 is SGHNT and CDR2 is YYREEE in the germline V gene (reference sequence). As DNA, the CDR3 is TGTGCCAGCAGCTTGACTAGCGGGAAAGGGGTCGAGCAGTACTTC. This translates into CASSLTSGKGVEQYF. Drawing the rest from reference TRBV5-4 and TRBJ2-7, the complete variable domain is ETGVTQSPTHLIKTRGQQVTLRCSSQSGHNTVSWYQQALGQGPQFIFQYYREEENGRGNFPPRFSGLQFPNYSSELNVNALELDDSALYLCASSLTSGKGVEQYFGPGTRLTVT.

The chain uses TRBV14 and TRBJ2-5; D remains ambiguous. The J call is in doubt because the DNA end fits TRBJ2-7 better. This CDR3 has 13 residues. CDR1 is SGHDN, CDR2 FVKESK, per germline. CDR3: CASSVRLASEQYF. CDR3 sequence (DNA): TGTGCCAGCAGCGTCCGACTCGCTTCCGAGCAGTACTTC.

This clone was seen more than once but under ten times. CDR3 nucleotide sequence: TGCGCCAGCAGCCAAGCAACCGGAGGTAGGGGCACAGATACGCAGTATTTT. It specifies CASSQATGGRGTDTQYF. The chain links TRBV4-3 to TRBJ2-3; weak D call: TRBD2 (5 bases). The V and J ends lost 1 base and 1 base respectively, with 15 bases between them. Germline-derived CDR1 and CDR2 are LGHNA and YSLEER. This CDR3 is built from 17 residues.

This sequence joins TRBV6-5 and TRBJ1-4; the D gene is possibly TRBD1 (5 bases). The CDR3 length is 15 residues. The germline V gene has CDR1 MNHEY and CDR2 SVGAGI. Trimming stripped 6 bases from V and 5 bases from J, with 16 bases between. CDR3 in amino acids: CASRLQGVENEKLFF. Written as DNA, the CDR3 is TGTGCCAGCAGGCTTCAAGGGGTGGAGAATGAAAAACTGTTTTTT.

The chain uses TRBV15 and TRBJ2-2; TRBD2 matches 8 bases. Germline lookup yields CDR1 LNHNV and CDR2 YYDKDF (reference sequence). There are 18 residues in the CDR3. V shed 0 bases, J shed 5 bases, and the junction held 11 bases outside the gene matches. DNA of the CDR3: TGTGCCACCAGCAGAGATCGATCGGGGGGGAGAGGGACCGGGGAGCTGTTTTTT. As protein: CATSRDRSGGRGTGELFF.

This chain uses TRBV12-5 with TRBJ2-2; 9 bases fit TRBD1. The CDR3 is made up of 15 amino acids. Per the germline V gene, CDR1 is LGHNT and CDR2 is FRNRAP. V dropped 7 bases and J dropped 5; count of bases not matched to a gene: 8. The CDR3 protein is CASVGDREGTGELFF. DNA for the CDR3: TGTGCTAGTGTCGGGGACAGGGAGGGGACCGGGGAGCTGTTTTTT. The variable domain in full, with the rest retrieved from reference TRBV12-5 and TRBJ2-2, is DARVTQTPRHKVTEMGQEVTMRCQPILGHNTVFWYRQTMMQGLELLAYFRNRAPLDDSGMPKDRFSAEMPDATLATLKIQPSEPRDSAVYFCASVGDREGTGELFFGEGSRLTVL.

This rearrangement joins TRBV4-3 to TRBJ2-1; no clear D gene. The CDR3 length is 13 residues. Germline CDR1 LGHNA, CDR2 YSLEER. V was shortened by 4 bases and J by 5 bases, with 9 bases between the two germline ends. CDR3: CASSLDFNNEQFF. DNA of the CDR3: TGCGCCAGCAGCCTCGACTTTAACAATGAGCAGTTCTTC.

The CDR3 loop is CASSPGGNVRNEQFF. CDR3 nucleotides: TGTGCCAGCTCACCGGGAGGGAACGTTCGGAATGAGCAGTTCTTC. The chain joins TRBV18 to TRBJ2-1, with TRBD2 matching over 7 bases. Germline V gives CDR1 KGHSH, CDR2 LQKENI. Losses at the gene ends were 3 bases for V and 7 bases for J; bases not matched to a gene: 9. CDR3 size: 15 residues.

This clone was recorded once. The chain combines TRBV9 with TRBJ2-7; TRBD1 matches 11 bases. The CDR3 runs to 15 residues. Per germline, CDR1 SGDLS and CDR2 YYNGEE. With 0 bases clipped from V and 4 bases from J, the junction kept 3 bases outside the gene matches. Here the CDR3 reads CASSVAGTGGYEQYF. The CDR3 DNA sequence: TGTGCCAGCAGCGTAGCTGGGACAGGGGGGTACGAGCAGTACTTC.

The CDR3 sequence is CAIRAGGAYEQYF. CDR3 bases: TGTGCCATTCGAGCGGGAGGGGCCTACGAGCAGTACTTC. The chain is built from TRBV10-3 and TRBJ2-7; 10 nucleotides align to TRBD2. Germline trimming cut 9 bases from V and 2 bases from J; bases unmatched to any gene: 4. CDR3 length: 13 amino acids. Looked up from germline, CDR1 is ENHRY and CDR2 is SYGVKD.

The V call is TRBV5-6, the J call TRBJ2-7; D is undetermined. V gave up 4 bases and J gave up 2 bases, with 10 bases separating them. Germline assignment: CDR1 SGHDT and CDR2 YYEEEE. There are 13 residues in the CDR3. Here the CDR3 reads CASSPPRTYEQYF. CDR3 in DNA: TGTGCCAGCAGCCCTCCTAGGACCTACGAGCAGTACTTC.

The chain recombines TRBV19 with TRBJ1-2; 7 bases fit TRBD1. V was pared by 3 bases and J by 7 bases, with 8 bases of the junction left unmatched. CDR3 length equals 14 residues. Germline V CDR1 and CDR2: LNHDA, SQIVND (reference sequence). The CDR3 here is CASSMSGQTPGYTF. The CDR3 coding sequence is TGTGCCAGTAGTATGTCGGGACAGACCCCTGGCTACACCTTC.

This sequence joins TRBV7-9 and TRBJ2-2; no firm D call. The CDR3 is 15 residues long. The germline gives CDR1 SEHNR, CDR2 FQNEAQ (reference sequence). The V and J ends lost 1 base and 2 bases respectively, with 8 bases between them. The CDR3 protein is CASSLVAVNTGELFF. The CDR3 region has the DNA TGTGCCAGCAGCTTAGTCGCGGTTAACACCGGGGAGCTGTTTTTT.

The rearrangement links TRBV13 to TRBJ2-5; 8 bases line up with TRBD2. CDR1 PRHDT and CDR2 FYEKMQ come from the germline V gene (reference sequence). After removal of 4 bases from V and 5 bases from J, the junction contained 3 bases not matched to a gene. This CDR3 has 13 amino acids. CDR3 residues: CASSWSGGETQYF. CDR3 nucleotide sequence: TGTGCCAGCAGCTGGTCGGGGGGGGAGACCCAGTACTTC.

In this sample, this clone turned up a few times. The V call is TRBV7-9, the J call TRBJ2-3; TRBD2 matches 12 bases. The CDR3 spans 16 residues. Trimming at V came to 4 bases and at J to 0 bases, leaving 2 bases not matched to a gene. CDR1 is SEHNR and CDR2 is FQNEAQ in the germline V gene (reference sequence). CDR3 in DNA: TGTGCCAGCAGCTCAGGACTAGCGGGGAGCACAGATACGCAGTATTTT. Amino acid sequence: CASSSGLAGSTDTQYF.

This clone has just a few counts. The chain joins TRBV7-6 to TRBJ2-3; D is perhaps TRBD2 (5 bases). The V end lost 3 bases, the J end lost 1 base, and 17 bases lay between the germline ends. The CDR3 is 17 residues long. Germline assignment: CDR1 SGHVS and CDR2 FNYEAQ. The CDR3 DNA follows: TGTGCCAGCAGCTTTAGAGGAATAGTCGGGGGCACAGATACGCAGTATTTT. Its translation is CASSFRGIVGGTDTQYF.

V usage is TRBV19 and J usage is TRBJ2-7, with 14 positions matching TRBD2. CDR3 length: 17 amino acids. Losses at the gene ends were 3 bases for V and 2 bases for J; bases not matched to a gene: 6. Germline CDR1 reads LNHDA; CDR2 reads SQIVND (reference sequence). CDR3 sequence reads: CASSMGTSGRGTYEQYF. CDR3 nucleotides: TGTGCCAGTAGTATGGGGACTAGCGGGAGAGGAACCTACGAGCAGTACTTC.